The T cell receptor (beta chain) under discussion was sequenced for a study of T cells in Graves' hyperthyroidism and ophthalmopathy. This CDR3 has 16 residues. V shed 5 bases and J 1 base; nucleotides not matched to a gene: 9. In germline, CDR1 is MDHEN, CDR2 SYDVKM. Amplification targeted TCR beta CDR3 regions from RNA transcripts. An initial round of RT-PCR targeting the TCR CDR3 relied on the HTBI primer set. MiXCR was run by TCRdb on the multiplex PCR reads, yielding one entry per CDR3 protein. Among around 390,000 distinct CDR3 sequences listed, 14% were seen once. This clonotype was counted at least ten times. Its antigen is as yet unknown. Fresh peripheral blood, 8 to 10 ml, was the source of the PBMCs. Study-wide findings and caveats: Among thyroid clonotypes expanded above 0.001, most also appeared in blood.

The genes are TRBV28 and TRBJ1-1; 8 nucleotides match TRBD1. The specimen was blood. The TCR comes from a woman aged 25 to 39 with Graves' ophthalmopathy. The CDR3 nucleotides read TGTGCCAGCAGTCCATGGACAGGGCCAGCGAACACTGAAGCTTTCTTT. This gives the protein CASSPWTGPANTEAFF.